This entry features one T cell receptor beta chain sequence. What it recognizes is unknown. V gave up 0 bases and J gave up 1 base, with 6 bases separating them. Germline V gene sequence: CDR1 GTSNPN, CDR2 SVGIG (reference sequence). This CDR3 has 13 amino acids. PCR was performed using 60 Vbeta and 13 Jbeta primers. Generated by immunoSEQ multiplex PCR, the TCRdb table keeps only in-frame clones and is missing some. Here the sample spans about 110,000 clones, about three quarters being singletons. These data belong to a study of cytomegalovirus exposure and HLA in healthy donors. Study conclusions and caveats: Prior analysis indicated that the majority of TCR beta V segments exhibited productivity approximately 87% or approximately 30% of the time. Reported performance of the classifier showed diagnosis of cytomegalovirus status with high specificity and sensitivity. Among TCR beta chains of equal frequency, HLA-associated ones were more clonally expanded in a later analysis.

Donors sampled were nominally healthy, though unrecorded immune exposures were likely. Sequenced: PBMCs. The rearrangement links TRBV30 to TRBJ1-2; no firm D call. The receptor's source is a woman under 40 in good health and CMV-seronegative. CDR3 sequence: CAWSVRFNYGYTF. CDR3 nucleotides: TGTGCCTGGAGTGTACGGTTTAACTATGGCTACACCTTC.